The rows below give T cell receptor beta chains drawn from one sample of a study of shared clonotypes between healthy human individuals. Generated by immunoSEQ multiplex PCR, the TCRdb table keeps only in-frame clones and is missing some. The sample contains roughly 1,500,000 clones, around 98.5% of which appear only once. The sample taken for sequencing was naive CD4+ T cells sorted from blood. Source of these receptors: a man aged 25-45 years in good health. CDR3s include the opening cysteine and the closing phenylalanine or tryptophan. A D gene is named only where the DNA matches it firmly. Clone sizes are given selectively: once, few, many, or a class where the clone is expanded.

J: TRBJ2-1; V: TRBV5-8; size: once; D: TRBD2; DNA: TGTGCCAGCAGCTTATTAGCGGGAGCCTACAATGAGCAGTTCTTC; CDR3: CASSLLAGAYNEQFF
J: TRBJ2-1; V: TRBV11-2; size: NA; D: NA; DNA: TGTGCCAGCAGCTTAGTTAGCGGAGGGATGAATGAGCAGTTCTTC; CDR3: CASSLVSGGMNEQFF
J: TRBJ2-2; V: TRBV7-3; size: NA; D: NA; DNA: TGTGCCAGCAGCGGTATTAGCGCCGGGGAGCTGTTTTTT; CDR3: CASSGISAGELFF
J: TRBJ2-3; V: TRBV7-9; size: NA; D: NA; DNA: TGTGCCAGCAGCTTAGAAGGGACCCGCGCAGATACGCAGTATTTT; CDR3: CASSLEGTRADTQYF
J: TRBJ2-5; V: TRBV7-2; size: NA; D: NA; DNA: TGTGCCAGCAGCTTACTGCGGGCGATCGGGTACCAAGAGACCCAGTACTTC; CDR3: CASSLLRAIGYQETQYF
J: TRBJ2-3; V: TRBV5-1; size: NA; D: TRBD2; DNA: TGCGCCAGCAGCTTGGCCGGGACTAGCGGGGTAGATACGCAGTATTTT; CDR3: CASSLAGTSGVDTQYF
J: TRBJ2-7; V: TRBV28; size: once; D: TRBD2; DNA: TGTGCCAGCAGTCAATCGGGACTAGCGGGAGTACAGGAGCAGTACTTC; CDR3: CASSQSGLAGVQEQYF
J: TRBJ1-1; V: TRBV2; size: NA; D: NA; DNA: TGTGCCAGCGTACATGACAGTCCCGAAGCTTTCTTT; CDR3: CASVHDSPEAFF
J: TRBJ2-3; V: TRBV5-4; size: NA; D: TRBD2; DNA: TGTGCCAGCAGCGTTCCGACTAGCGGGATCGGTGTGGATACGCAGTATTTT; CDR3: CASSVPTSGIGVDTQYF
J: TRBJ1-4; V: TRBV15; size: once; D: NA; DNA: TGTGCCACCAGCAGGGAAGGGGCCGCCCAAAAACTGTTTTTT; CDR3: CATSREGAAQKLFF
J: TRBJ2-7; V: TRBV21-1; size: NA; D: NA; DNA: TGTGCCAGCAGCGCCCGACTAGCGGGAGGGGTTGAGCAGTACTTC; CDR3: CASSARLAGGVEQYF
J: TRBJ2-7; V: TRBV29-1; size: NA; D: TRBD2; DNA: TGCAGCGTTCTGGGACTAGCGGTTTCCTACGAGCAGTACTTC; CDR3: CSVLGLAVSYEQYF
J: TRBJ1-1; V: TRBV29-1; size: NA; D: NA; DNA: TGCAGCGTTGACAGGGGGAACACTGAAGCTTTCTTT; CDR3: CSVDRGNTEAFF
J: TRBJ2-3; V: TRBV7-9; size: NA; D: NA; DNA: TGTGCCAGCAGCCAACTGAGGGCAGATACGCAGTATTTT; CDR3: CASSQLRADTQYF
J: TRBJ2-1; V: TRBV9; size: NA; D: NA; DNA: TGTGCCAGCAGCGTAGATCCGGTGAGCTCCTACAATGAGCAGTTCTTC; CDR3: CASSVDPVSSYNEQFF
J: TRBJ2-3; V: TRBV5-1; size: NA; D: NA; DNA: TGCGCCAGCAGCTTGCGAGGGAACACGGGTACGCAGTATTTT; CDR3: CASSLRGNTGTQYF
J: TRBJ1-5; V: TRBV5-1; size: NA; D: TRBD1; DNA: TGCGCCAGCAGCTCCACGGGACAGAATCAGCCCCAGCATTTT; CDR3: CASSSTGQNQPQHF
J: TRBJ2-5; V: TRBV6-6; size: NA; D: NA; DNA: TGTGCCAGCAGCTTACCGACGGTTGGGGCAGAGACCCAGTACTTC; CDR3: CASSLPTVGAETQYF